The 23 T cell receptor beta chains below come from one sample, sequenced in a study of cytomegalovirus exposure and HLA in healthy donors. The PCR ran on 60 Vbeta and 13 Jbeta primers. Produced via immunoSEQ multiplex PCR; TCRdb's table is partial and in-frame only. The sample holds 200,000 to 250,000 clones. Sample: PBMCs. Every receptor here comes from a woman aged 30 to 39 in good health and CMV-seropositive.

V gene TRBV5-1 combines with J gene TRBJ2-1; 12 bases fit TRBD2. CDR1 and CDR2 (germline): SGHRS, YFSETQ. V dropped 5 bases and J dropped 0; count of bases not matched to a gene: 12. This CDR3 spans 19 amino acids. CDR3: CASSRGGLAGGSSYNEQFF. CDR3 nucleotides: TGCGCCAGCAGTAGGGGTGGGCTAGCGGGGGGGAGCTCCTACAATGAGCAGTTCTTC.

The V call is TRBV9, the J call TRBJ1-1; 8 nucleotides agree with TRBD1. Germline trimming cut 3 bases from V and 2 bases from J; bases unmatched to any gene: 6. Germline loops: CDR1 SGDLS, CDR2 YYNGEE. The CDR3 extends over 15 amino acids. The CDR3 nucleotides are TGTGCCAGCAGCGCCCAACAGGGGGTAAACACTGAAGCTTTCTTT. As protein: CASSAQQGVNTEAFF. Full variable domain (rest looked up from reference TRBV9 and TRBJ1-1): DSGVTQTPKHLITATGQRVTLRCSPRSGDLSVYWYQQSLDQGLQFLIQYYNGEERAKGNILERFSAQQFPDLHSELNLSSLELGDSALYFCASSAQQGVNTEAFFGQGTRLTVV.

The rearrangement links TRBV5-1 to TRBJ2-7, with 8 bases identical to TRBD1. Germline V lookup: CDR1 SGHRS, CDR2 YFSETQ. V shed 2 bases, J shed 0 bases, and the junction held 16 bases outside the gene matches. This CDR3 has 19 amino acids. The CDR3 coding sequence is TGCGCCAGCAGCTTCCCGGCAGGGGGCGAAAATCCCAGCTCCTACGAGCAGTACTTC. Encoded protein: CASSFPAGGENPSSYEQYF. Complete variable domain (other parts from reference TRBV5-1 and TRBJ2-7): KAGVTQTPRYLIKTRGQQVTLSCSPISGHRSVSWYQQTPGQGLQFLFEYFSETQRNKGNFPGRFSGRQFSNSRSEMNVSTLELGDSALYLCASSFPAGGENPSSYEQYFGPGTRLTVT.

CDR3 in amino acids: CASSARAREVGKEQFF. The CDR3 coding sequence is TGCGCCAGCAGCGCGCGGGCGCGGGAGGTTGGGAAAGAGCAGTTCTTC. This chain connects TRBV4-1 to TRBJ2-1; 8 nucleotides line up with TRBD2. J was trimmed by 10 bases and V by 5 bases; bases with no gene match: 16. In germline, CDR1 is MGHRA, CDR2 YSYEKL. The CDR3 loop spans 16 amino acids.

This sequence joins TRBV18 and TRBJ1-4; D is undetermined. The V end was cut by 6 bases, the J end by 5 bases, with 16 bases between. The CDR3 sequence is 15 residues long. Germline CDR1 reads KGHSH; CDR2 reads LQKENI. The CDR3 here is CASSSSWGGNEKLFF. For the CDR3, the DNA is TGTGCCAGCTCCTCTTCATGGGGAGGCAATGAAAAACTGTTTTTT.

The chain recombines TRBV19 with TRBJ1-2; D unresolved. CDR1 and CDR2 (germline): LNHDA, SQIVND (reference sequence). The CDR3 contains 12 residues. Trimming shortened V by 5 bases and J by 8 bases, and 12 bases separated the two germline ends. CDR3 DNA: TGTGCCAGTAGTGTGGACTGGAGAGGCTACACCTTC. Translated: CASSVDWRGYTF.

Written as DNA, the CDR3 is TGTGCCAGCAGCCAAGGAACAGGGCCGAACACTGAAGCTTTCTTT. Translated, it gives CASSQGTGPNTEAFF. This sequence joins TRBV4-2 and TRBJ1-1, with D tentatively TRBD1 (6 bases). Per germline, CDR1 LGHNA and CDR2 YNFKEQ. The ends were cut back, 1 base at V and 1 base at J, with 10 bases in the middle. The CDR3 is made up of 15 amino acids.

This chain uses TRBV28 with TRBJ2-6; 9 nucleotides match TRBD1. The V gene's germline CDR1 is MDHEN and CDR2 SYDVKM. The CDR3 consists of 18 residues. J gave up 2 bases and V 2 bases, and 7 bases lay outside the gene matches. The CDR3 reads CASSLRGTGWTGANVLTF. The DNA for the CDR3 is TGTGCCAGCAGTTTAAGGGGGACAGGGTGGACTGGGGCCAACGTCCTGACTTTC.

This rearrangement joins TRBV10-1 to TRBJ1-6; D not resolved. V lost 2 bases and J 7 bases, leaving 3 bases between the germline ends. This CDR3 is 12 amino acids long. The V gene's germline CDR1 is WNHNN and CDR2 SYGVQD (reference sequence). The CDR3 sequence: CASSESNSPLHF. For the CDR3, the DNA is TGCGCCAGCAGTGAGAGCAATTCACCCCTCCACTTT.

V and J are TRBV27 and TRBJ2-3, with 9 bases fitting TRBD1. The germline CDR1 and CDR2 sequences are MNHEY and SMNVEV (reference sequence). The junction had 10 bases not matched to a gene; V was cut back by 9 bases and J by 6 bases. This CDR3 is built from 14 residues. CDR3 coding DNA: TGTGCCAGTCCCGGGGACAGGGCTGGGGATACGCAGTATTTT. It encodes CASPGDRAGDTQYF.

This rearrangement joins TRBV18 to TRBJ1-2; possibly TRBD1 for D (5 bases). The CDR3 spans 14 residues. The germline V and J ends were trimmed by 2 bases and 4 bases, with 11 bases remaining between them. The germline CDR1 and CDR2 sequences are KGHSH and LQKENI. The CDR3 sequence is CASSPDSPIYGYTF. For the CDR3, the DNA is TGTGCCAGCTCACCAGACAGCCCGATCTATGGCTACACCTTC.

CDR3 in DNA: TGTGCCAGCAGCAAATCACCGGAGGACACTGAAGCTTTCTTT. Residues: CASSKSPEDTEAFF. V usage is TRBV21-1 and J usage is TRBJ1-1. TRBV21-1 is shown as a pseudogene. The CDR3 length is 14 residues.

This chain uses TRBV4-3 with TRBJ1-2, with TRBD1 matching 8 bases. The length of the CDR3 is 15 residues. The junction had 7 bases not matched to a gene; V was cut back by 3 bases and J by 4 bases. Germline CDR1 and CDR2: LGHNA and YSLEER. CDR3 nucleotide sequence: TGCGCCAGCAGCCAGGCCCAGGGACAGGCCTATGGCTACACCTTC. It specifies CASSQAQGQAYGYTF.

The chain combines TRBV10-3 with TRBJ2-7; 8 positions agree with TRBD2. V lost 6 bases and J lost 0; bases outside the gene matches: 4. Germline CDR1 and CDR2: ENHRY and SYGVKD. The CDR3 has 14 amino acids. The CDR3 DNA reads as TGTGCCATCAGAGCGAGCGGGAGCTCCTACGAGCAGTACTTC. Its translation: CAIRASGSSYEQYF.

On this clone: The junction departs from the called germline gene at one end, perhaps through a read error. The rearrangement links TRBV2 to TRBJ1-3; 8 nucleotides align to TRBD1. The germline gives CDR1 SNHLY, CDR2 FYNNEI. This CDR3 comprises 13 residues. The CDR3 DNA sequence: TGTGCCGGCAGACAGGGGATTGAAAACACCATATATTTT. Its protein product is CAGRQGIENTIYF. Combining the CDR3 with reference TRBV2 and TRBJ1-3 gives the whole variable domain EPEVTQTPSHQVTQMGQEVILRCVPISNHLYFYWYRQILGQKVEFLVSFYNNEISEKSEIFDDQFSVERPDGSNFTLKIRSTKLEDSAMYFCAGRQGIENTIYFGEGSWLTVV.

The chain links TRBV13 to TRBJ2-7; 9 positions agree with TRBD1. Trimming at V came to 6 bases and at J to 6 bases, leaving 9 bases not matched to a gene. CDR3 length: 14 amino acids. The germline gives CDR1 PRHDT, CDR2 FYEKMQ (reference sequence). The CDR3 bases are TGTGCCAGCAGGCGTTCGGGACAGGGTATCGAGCAGTACTTC. Its protein product is CASRRSGQGIEQYF.

This sequence joins TRBV13 and TRBJ2-3, with 11 bases matching TRBD2. With 4 bases clipped from V and 6 bases from J, the junction kept 18 bases outside the gene matches. The CDR3 runs to 19 residues. Germline V CDR1 and CDR2: PRHDT, FYEKMQ (reference sequence). The CDR3 DNA reads TGTGCCAGCAGCTCCCGTATCCCCAATAGCGGGGGGGCCGCCGATACGCAGTATTTT. Its protein product is CASSSRIPNSGGAADTQYF.

The V call is TRBV10-3, the J call TRBJ2-3; a possible D gene is TRBD1 (5 bases). Trimming stripped 7 bases from V and 2 bases from J, with 13 bases between. The CDR3 is made up of 14 amino acids. The germline gives CDR1 ENHRY, CDR2 SYGVKD. In DNA, the CDR3 is TGTGCCATCAAGGGCGGACAATCCACAGATACGCAGTATTTT. Protein product: CAIKGGQSTDTQYF.

The rearrangement links TRBV7-2 to TRBJ2-2, with 7 bases identical to TRBD1. The CDR3 runs 16 residues. V shed 6 bases and J 1 base; nucleotides not matched to a gene: 8. Germline V gene sequence: CDR1 SGHTA, CDR2 FQGNSA. The chain's CDR3 is CASRPGGSQNTGELFF. CDR3 nucleotides: TGTGCCAGCAGACCAGGGGGTAGCCAGAACACCGGGGAGCTGTTTTTT.

The V and J genes are TRBV5-8 and TRBJ1-2; 8 nucleotides agree with TRBD1. The CDR3 spans 15 residues. V lost 1 base and J lost 4; bases outside the gene matches: 6. Germline values: CDR1 SGHTS, CDR2 YDEGEE. The DNA of the CDR3 is TGTGCCAGCAGCTTGTACCCCGGGACAGGCTATGGCTACACCTTC. Amino acids: CASSLYPGTGYGYTF.

V gene TRBV2 combines with J gene TRBJ2-1; tentatively, D is TRBD2 (5 bases). Deletions cut 3 bases from V and 4 bases from J, with 13 bases between. The V gene's germline CDR1 is SNHLY and CDR2 FYNNEI. There are 15 residues in the CDR3. The CDR3 coding sequence is TGTGCCAGCAGTGATCGGGTAGCGAGATACAATGAGCAGTTCTTC. As protein: CASSDRVARYNEQFF.

The J gene is TRBJ1-2, the V gene TRBV5-1; possible D gene TRBD1, 5 bases. The V and J ends lost 5 bases and 1 base respectively, with 15 bases between them. CDR3 size: 15 residues. The germline V gene encodes CDR1 SGHRS and CDR2 YFSETQ. CDR3 sequence: CASRIQDSINYGYTF. CDR3 nucleotides: TGCGCCAGCAGAATCCAAGACAGTATTAACTATGGCTACACCTTC.

This chain joins TRBV30 and TRBJ1-2; 9 bases line up with TRBD1. J lost 6 bases, V lost 4 bases, and 6 bases had no gene match. The germline V gene encodes CDR1 GTSNPN and CDR2 SVGIG (reference sequence). The CDR3 contains 13 residues. The CDR3 DNA is TGTGCCTGGACTAAGGGGACAGGGAATGGCTACACCTTC. It specifies CAWTKGTGNGYTF.